The sequence of this T cell receptor beta chain was determined in a study of CD8 T cells in ankylosing spondylitis. The CDR3 consists of 16 residues. V shed 6 bases, J shed 3 bases, and the junction held 10 bases outside the gene matches. The germline gives CDR1 MNHEY, CDR2 SMNVEV (reference sequence). TCRdb recomputed calls from the 5' RACE reads with MiXCR, one row per CDR3 protein. This sample carries 150,000 or so distinct CDR3 sequences, about 18% of them seen once, and the ten largest clones take approximately 7.8%. This clonotype occurred many times. Its antigen is still unknown. Findings of the study overall: There were earlier reports of some motif variants in reactive arthritis synovial fluid and blood. There was a TCR beta motif, made of eight highly homologous variants, that appeared characteristic of ankylosing spondylitis blood. The study looked at matched synovial fluid samples from ankylosing spondylitis patients. Disease-linked clones were reported to be significantly enriched there. Clones linked to disease, bearing a CD8+ phenotype, were relatively rare in peripheral blood.

This chain uses TRBV27 with TRBJ2-3; 9 bases line up with TRBD2. The sequence was collected from a male donor with ankylosing spondylitis or in good health (not recorded which). The sequencing sample was made of blood, either unsorted or a sorted T cell fraction (not recorded which). CDR3 amino acids: CASSLRLAVLTDTQYF. The CDR3 nucleotides read TGTGCCAGCAGCCTGAGACTAGCGGTCCTAACAGATACGCAGTATTTT.